The TCR beta chain under discussion was sequenced for a study of Ad26.COV2.S vaccination and SARS-CoV-2 variants. Study details: Donor was one of the participants in the Ad26.COV2.S arm of the COV1001 trial. Intramuscularly, Ad26.COV2.S was given either once or twice, 56 days apart. Study-wide results and limits: Placebo recipients had lower spike-specific TCR breadth than vaccine recipients.

Treatment defined: about 20 received Ad26.COV2.S at low or high dose, single or two shots; about five received placebo; per-sample allocation not given. Sampling took place 63 days after the first vaccine or placebo injection. Donation came from an adult in Boston who was aged 18-55 years. This table comes from immunoSEQ multiplex PCR, and its TCRdb copy is limited to in-frame clones, with some not included. Here the sample spans some 320,000 clones, just over 85% being singletons. This clone has only one observation. Its antigen remains unidentified. This clonotype originated in a person aged 18-60 years who received the Ad26.COV2.S COVID-19 vaccine or a placebo. Specimen: peripheral blood, collected in a trial of Ad26.COV2.S vaccine versus placebo.

The CDR3 bases are TGTGCCTGGGATTTTTCTAGCGGGGGGGCCTCCGGGGATACGCAGTATTTT. It translates to CAWDFSSGGASGDTQYF. The J gene is TRBJ2-3, the V gene TRBV30, with 12 bases fitting TRBD2. CDR1 and CDR2 (germline): GTSNPN, SVGIG (reference sequence). CDR3 length equals 17 residues. Unmatched junction bases numbered 15, after V lost 5 bases and J lost 6 bases.